A single sample is the source of the 11 T cell receptor beta chains below, sequenced in a study of CXCR3-negative and CXCR3-positive naive CD8 T cells. These receptors have no known antigen. UMI-labeled 5' RACE TRB cDNA libraries were prepared from the cells. Reanalyzing the 5' RACE reads, TCRdb keeps one entry per CDR3 protein, without DNA. Its table lists tens of thousands of distinct CDR3 sequences. Findings of the study overall: Greater hydrophobicity was found in TRB CDR3s of CXCR3-positive naive cells than of CXCR3-negative naive cells.

Material: naive CXCR3+ CD8+ T cells from blood. Noted subset: CD45RO-CCR7+CD27+CD95- naive CD8+ T cells expressing CXCR3 (TNR3+). The source is a human donor in good health. Some clones in this sample may be carry-over from other donors' samples.

V and J are TRBV5-4 and TRBJ2-3; without DNA, the TCRdb call of TRBD1 cannot be checked. This CDR3 is 15 amino acids long. Germline V gene lookup returns CDR1 SGHNT and CDR2 YYREEE (reference sequence). CDR3 protein: CASSLMGQYTDTQYF.

The rearrangement links TRBV20-1 to TRBJ2-7; with no DNA, the TCRdb D assignment of TRBD1 cannot be verified. In germline, CDR1 is DFQATT, CDR2 SNEGSKA (reference sequence). The CDR3 loop spans 14 amino acids. The CDR3 sequence is CSARDRGNPYEQYF.

The chain has TRBV6-2 or TRBV6-3 and TRBJ2-1. Germline V CDR1 and CDR2: MNHEY, SVGEGT. The CDR3 consists of 16 residues. The CDR3 spells CASSYLRTDTHNEQFF.

This sequence joins TRBV28 and TRBJ2-1; the TCRdb D gene call, TRBD2, has no DNA to confirm it. This CDR3 spans 15 amino acids. The germline V gene encodes CDR1 MDHEN and CDR2 SYDVKM. This CDR3 reads CASSRWRERYNEQFF.

This chain joins TRBV12-3 or TRBV12-4 and TRBJ2-1; TCRdb's D call, TRBD2, is unchecked because there is no DNA. The CDR3 length is 15 residues. The CDR3 protein is CASSFGGLTYNEQFF.

The chain carries TRBV9 and TRBJ1-4. Germline V CDR1 and CDR2: SGDLS, YYNGEE. The CDR3 extends over 13 amino acids. This CDR3 reads CASSVGRGGKLFF.

The genes are TRBV25-1 and TRBJ2-7; TCRdb's D gene call, TRBD2, goes unchecked for lack of DNA. CDR1 is MGHDK and CDR2 is SYGVNS in the germline V gene. The CDR3 extends over 18 amino acids. The CDR3 spells CASSEFPPTSGGSYEQYF.

This chain uses TRBV29-1 with TRBJ2-1. The CDR3 runs to 11 residues. Germline CDR1 and CDR2: SQVTM and ANQGSEA. This CDR3 is CSVRSYNEQFF.

The chain carries TRBV7-6 and TRBJ2-5. CDR3 length: 13 amino acids. The germline gives CDR1 SGHVS, CDR2 FNYEAQ. The CDR3 is CASSLDGQETQYF.

V and J are TRBV27 and TRBJ1-5; the TCRdb D gene call, TRBD1, has no DNA to confirm it. Germline V CDR1 and CDR2: MNHEY, SMNVEV (reference sequence). The CDR3 runs to 18 residues. CDR3: CASSPTGTGDGSNQPQHF.

The chain is built from TRBV28 and TRBJ2-7. The germline V gene encodes CDR1 MDHEN and CDR2 SYDVKM. This CDR3 has 13 amino acids. CDR3: CASSLSRYYEQYF. The full variable domain, rest sourced from reference TRBV28 and TRBJ2-7, is DVKVTQSSRYLVKRTGEKVFLECVQDMDHENMFWYRQDPGLGLRLIYFSYDVKMKEKGDIPEGYSVSREKKERFSLILESASTNQTSMYLCASSLSRYYEQYFGPGTRLTVT.